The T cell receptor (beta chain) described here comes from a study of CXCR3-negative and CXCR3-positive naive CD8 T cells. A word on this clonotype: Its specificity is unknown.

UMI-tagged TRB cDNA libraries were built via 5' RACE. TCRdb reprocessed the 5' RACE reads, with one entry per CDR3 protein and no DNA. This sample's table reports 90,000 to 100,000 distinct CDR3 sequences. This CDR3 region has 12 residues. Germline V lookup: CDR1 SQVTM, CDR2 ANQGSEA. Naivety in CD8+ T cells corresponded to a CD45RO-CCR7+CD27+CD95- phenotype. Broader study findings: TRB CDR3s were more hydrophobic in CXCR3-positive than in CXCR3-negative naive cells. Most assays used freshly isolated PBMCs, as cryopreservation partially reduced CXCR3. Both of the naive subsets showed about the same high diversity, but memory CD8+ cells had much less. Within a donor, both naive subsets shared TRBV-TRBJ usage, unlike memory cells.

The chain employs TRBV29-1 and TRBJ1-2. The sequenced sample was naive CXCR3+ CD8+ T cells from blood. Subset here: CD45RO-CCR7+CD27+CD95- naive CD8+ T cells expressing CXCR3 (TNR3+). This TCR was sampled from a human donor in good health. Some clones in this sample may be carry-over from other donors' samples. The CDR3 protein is CSVEDRSYGYTF. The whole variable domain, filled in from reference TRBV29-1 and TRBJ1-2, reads SAVISQKPSRDICQRGTSLTIQCQVDSQVTMMFWYRQQPGQSLTLIATANQGSEATYESGFVIDKFPISRPNLTFSTLTVSNMSPEDSSIYLCSVEDRSYGYTFGSGTRLTVV.